The entry that follows covers one T cell receptor (beta chain) sequence. This clonotype has ten or more counts. This receptor's antigen is unknown. Base qualities are not at hand, and no much larger clone is one base apart. Ends trimmed: V by 1 base, J by 0 bases; bases unmatched to a gene: 3. The germline V gene gives CDR1 as MGHRA and CDR2 as YSYEKL. CDR3 length: 16 amino acids, cysteine to phenylalanine. The CDR3 DNA has 48 bases and is translated from base 1. cDNA was synthesized by template-switch 5'RACE using a primer with a 10-nucleotide random unique molecular identifier that tagged each TCR transcript. Over 180 million TCR-beta sequences, covering 15-18 subjects, were produced in each sequencing run. The RNeasy kit was used for extraction of total RNA. The KAPA Real-time Library Amplification kit was used to amplify TCR-beta VDJ regions with primers targeting the TCR constant region and the 5'RACE anchor. A first PCR added sample indexes and Illumina adaptors, and a second PCR then raised library yield. After Ampure bead purification, the roughly 650 bp TCR product was size-selected on a 2% E-gel SizeSelection system. Library quality was checked on a Bioanalyzer, concentration was measured with Qubit, and libraries were quantified with the Kapa Library Quantification kit before pooling. An Illumina HiSeq 2500 sequenced the libraries paired-end 2 x 150 bp. To increase sequence diversity, roughly 24-31% phiX was spiked into each library pool. Per the source publication's procedure: Quality-filtered reads were processed with the UMI-based MiGEC pipeline, and over 75% of raw TCR sequences were removed by the MiGEC pipeline during error correction. IMGT germline references were used for alignment of VDJ genes, and clonotypes were defined by a unique CDR3 amino acid sequence together with V-J genes. Clonal expansion, Shannon diversity and CDR3 relatedness were evaluated with VDJtools (CalcPairwiseDistances, ClusterSamples), while phylogenetic trees were built in CLCbio workbench. Clones with at least 8 unique UMIs were defined as expanded, with this threshold being based on coefficient-of-variation modelling across technical triplicates. The public reads were quality trimmed at Q25 with fastp and then assembled into clones with MiXCR by TCRdb, keeping productive beta chains. Every CDR3 protein is listed once, alongside the most common genes and DNA of its rows. The V and J calls follow TCRdb's processing rather than the paper's. The table for this sample lists approximately 47,000 distinct CDR3 sequences; around an eighth of them were counted only once. 10% to 12% of the sample is held by the ten biggest clonotypes.

The meaning of the sample's time point label: longitudinal time-point 3. The healthy controls were volunteers from a blood bank in Maryland, USA. Unsorted PBMC libraries were generated from 2 million PBMCs stored in RNAlater at -80 °C until RNA extraction. PBMCs were separated from peripheral blood using Ficoll-Hypaque density gradient centrifugation and then cryopreserved in liquid nitrogen. These data are taken from a study of neurological immune-mediated disorders (dated by TCRdb to about 2019). A note on the overall study: Using UMI-based sequencing, the study compared peripheral blood TCR-beta repertoires from patients with HTLV-I-associated myelopathy (HAM/TSP), patients with multiple sclerosis, and healthy controls. The 106 TCR-beta libraries covered PBMC samples along with longitudinal samples, technical triplicates, and paired sorted CD4+ and CD8+ T-cell subsets. Longitudinal HAM/TSP and healthy donors had 3 time-points each (about 3-45 month intervals). The cohort included some 70 subjects: approximately 14 with HAM/TSP, some 34 with multiple sclerosis, and roughly 20 healthy controls.

General findings and caveats noted by the study authors: No identical CDR3 amino acid sequences were shared among expanded clones across subjects, suggesting private TCR-beta repertoires in all groups. TCR clonal expansion was highest in HAM/TSP patients and lowest in MS patients, with MS patients falling below even healthy controls.

The rearrangement joined TRBV4-1 to TRBJ2-3; 8 of the junction bases match TRBD2. The clonotype comes from a man aged 30 to 45 in good health. The sample comprised PBMCs. CDR3 reads: CASSQGLAISTDTQYF. The nucleotide sequence is given as TGCGCCAGCAGCCAAGGACTAGCGATCAGCACAGATACGCAGTATTTT.